This T cell receptor beta chain was observed in a study of blood T cell repertoires in COVID-19. Trimming cost V 1 base and J 0 bases, with 8 bases left between them. Germline V CDR1 and CDR2: SGHTA, FQGNSA. The CDR3 sequence is 15 residues long. Repertoires were generated with immunoSEQ multiplex PCR, while TCRdb's copy carries only in-frame clones and drops some. The table has approximately 300,000 clones, 80% to 95% seen once. Sequencing was done on a sample of peripheral blood. The clonotype originates from a woman in her thirties with COVID-19, enrolled during active disease. The V and J genes are TRBV7-2 and TRBJ2-3, with D perhaps TRBD1 (6 bases). The CDR3 spells CASSLDGQSTDTQYF. The DNA of the CDR3 is TGTGCCAGCAGCTTAGATGGACAGAGCACAGATACGCAGTATTTT.